This T cell receptor beta chain is from a study of CD8 T cells in Susac syndrome. Germline V gene lookup returns CDR1 LNHNV and CDR2 YYDKDF (reference sequence). V lost 4 bases, J lost 1 base, and 7 bases lay in between. The CDR3 length is 13 residues. RNA, at about 0.5 to 1 ug, was reverse transcribed with random hexamers. A single record per CDR3 protein comes from TCRdb applying MiXCR to the immunoSEQ multiplex PCR reads. The table records around 140,000 distinct CDR3 sequences, 75% to 90% of them present only once. TEMRA cells underwent FACS enrichment and CD8+ and CD4+ T cells underwent negative isolation.

The sequencing sample was made of CD8+ T cells from PBMCs. This TCR was sampled from a human donor with multiple sclerosis. The rearrangement links TRBV15 to TRBJ1-1; D possibly corresponds to TRBD1 (5 bases). The chain's CDR3 is CATSMTENTEAFF. The CDR3 DNA is TGTGCCACCAGCATGACAGAGAACACTGAAGCTTTCTTT.